These 21 T cell receptor beta chains were all obtained from the same sample, sequenced in a study of shared clonotypes between healthy human individuals. Clones were read by immunoSEQ multiplex PCR, and TCRdb kept only the in-frame ones, dropping some. Altogether roughly 2.5 million clones are present, around 90% being singletons, with the ten largest covering roughly 0.14%. The sequencing sample was made of naive CD4+ T cells sorted from blood. Subset: CD45RA+ positively selected. These receptors were obtained from a man aged 18 to 30 in good health.

The V call is TRBV2, the J call TRBJ2-5; D is perhaps TRBD1 (5 bases). CDR3 size: 12 residues. In germline, CDR1 is SNHLY, CDR2 FYNNEI. Trimming took 5 bases from V and 3 from J, leaving 7 bases between them. The CDR3 sequence is CASSLGEETQYF. The CDR3 DNA is TGTGCCAGCAGTTTAGGGGAAGAGACCCAGTACTTC.

The CDR3 sequence is CASSLAPAATGNTIYF. The DNA for the CDR3 is TGTGCCAGCAGCTTAGCTCCCGCAGCGACTGGAAACACCATATATTTT. The rearrangement uses TRBV7-2 and TRBJ1-3; D gene unclear. V lost 0 bases, J lost 2 bases, and 11 bases lay in between. This CDR3 spans 16 amino acids. Germline values: CDR1 SGHTA, CDR2 FQGNSA.

The genes are TRBV2 and TRBJ2-2; D remains unclear. CDR1 is SNHLY, CDR2 FYNNEI, per germline. V gave up 5 bases and J gave up 5 bases, with 9 bases separating them. The CDR3 consists of 13 residues. The CDR3 is CASSILGTGELFF. In nucleotides, the CDR3 is TGTGCCAGCAGTATCCTCGGGACCGGGGAGCTGTTTTTT.

The genes are TRBV2 and TRBJ1-1; 7 nucleotides match TRBD1. Trimming cost V 4 bases and J 4 bases; bases outside gene matches: 9. This CDR3 is 15 amino acids long. Germline CDR1 reads SNHLY; CDR2 reads FYNNEI. The CDR3 DNA reads TGTGCCAGCAGTGCCCAGGCAGGGGGGGGCACTGAAGCTTTCTTT. Protein sequence: CASSAQAGGGTEAFF.

The chain uses TRBV18 and TRBJ2-7, with 8 bases aligning to TRBD2. The CDR3 contains 17 residues. V was clipped by 2 bases and J by 2 bases; unmatched bases: 11. Looked up from germline, CDR1 is KGHSH and CDR2 is LQKENI. The CDR3 region has the DNA TGTGCCAGCTCACCATCTTACGGGGGGGGCCTGACCTACGAGCAGTACTTC. Translation: CASSPSYGGGLTYEQYF. The whole variable domain, filled in from reference TRBV18 and TRBJ2-7, reads NAGVMQNPRHLVRRRGQEARLRCSPMKGHSHVYWYRQLPEEGLKFMVYLQKENIIDESGMPKERFSAEFPKEGPSILRIQQVVRGDSAAYFCASSPSYGGGLTYEQYFGPGTRLTVT.

On this clone itself: The sample holds other DNA sequences that translate to the same CDR3. This rearrangement joins TRBV5-1 to TRBJ2-2; D possibly uses TRBD1 or TRBD2 (5 bases each). The germline gives CDR1 SGHRS, CDR2 YFSETQ. Trimming took off 0 bases at V and 0 bases at J, with 9 bases between the two ends. This CDR3 has 16 residues. The CDR3 region is CASSLGGYANTGELFF. CDR3 sequence (DNA): TGCGCCAGCAGCTTGGGGGGGTACGCGAACACCGGGGAGCTGTTTTTT. Based on the CDR3 plus reference TRBV5-1 and TRBJ2-2, the full variable domain is KAGVTQTPRYLIKTRGQQVTLSCSPISGHRSVSWYQQTPGQGLQFLFEYFSETQRNKGNFPGRFSGRQFSNSRSEMNVSTLELGDSALYLCASSLGGYANTGELFFGEGSRLTVL.

This sequence joins TRBV5-1 and TRBJ1-1; no definite D call. CDR3 size: 15 residues. In germline, CDR1 is SGHRS, CDR2 YFSETQ. Trimming removed 0 bases at V and 0 bases at J, with 9 bases between. CDR3 residues: CASSLGFQMNTEAFF. CDR3 DNA sequence: TGCGCCAGCAGCTTGGGTTTCCAAATGAACACTGAAGCTTTCTTT.

The chain recombines TRBV2 with TRBJ2-7; D perhaps matches TRBD2 (5 bases). The CDR3 is 13 residues long. With 4 bases removed from V and 2 bases from J, the gap between germline ends came to 9 bases. Germline loops: CDR1 SNHLY, CDR2 FYNNEI. Written as DNA, the CDR3 is TGTGCCAGCAGTGGGGGAGTACCCTACGAGCAGTACTTC. Translating it yields CASSGGVPYEQYF.

About this clone itself: The sample has other DNA sequences that encode this CDR3 too. V gene TRBV30 combines with J gene TRBJ1-3, with D maybe TRBD1 (5 bases). The CDR3 extends over 13 amino acids. Germline V gene data show CDR1 as GTSNPN and CDR2 as SVGIG (reference sequence). The V gene lost 4 bases and the J gene lost 4 bases, with 11 bases spanning the gap. The CDR3 sequence: CAWTQGSGNTIYF. In DNA, the CDR3 is TGTGCCTGGACTCAGGGTTCAGGAAACACCATATATTTT. Full variable domain (outside the CDR3, taken from reference TRBV30 and TRBJ1-3): SQTIHQWPATLVQPVGSPLSLECTVEGTSNPNLYWYRQAAGRGLQLLFYSVGIGQISSEVPQNLSASRPQDRQFILSSKKLLLSDSGFYLCAWTQGSGNTIYFGEGSWLTVV.

The chain uses TRBV21-1 and TRBJ2-3; no check of the table's D call, TRBD2, against the DNA was made. TRBV21-1 constitutes a pseudogene. The CDR3 contains 16 residues. The CDR3 coding sequence is TGTGCCAGCAGCAAAGGGAAGCGGGGGGTTAAGAAGACGCAGTATTTT. Amino acids: CASSKGKRGVKKTQYF.

The V gene is TRBV4-3, the J gene TRBJ2-7; D perhaps matches TRBD2 (6 bases). The CDR3 is 17 residues long. V lost 0 bases to trimming and J lost 3 bases, with 18 bases between them. CDR1 is LGHNA, CDR2 YSLEER, per germline. This CDR3 reads CASSQELTSGRIYEQYF. Written as DNA, the CDR3 is TGCGCCAGCAGCCAAGAGTTGACGAGTGGGAGGATCTACGAGCAGTACTTC.

This chain joins TRBV5-1 and TRBJ2-7, with 7 nucleotides matching TRBD2. The CDR3 covers 15 residues. Trimming at V came to 3 bases and at J to 7 bases, leaving 13 bases not matched to a gene. CDR1 is SGHRS, CDR2 YFSETQ, per germline. CDR3 nucleotides: TGCGCCAGCAGCTGGACGGGGGAGGGCCTCGGGGAGCAGTACTTC. Amino acid sequence: CASSWTGEGLGEQYF.

The gene calls are TRBV4-1 and TRBJ1-2, with D hard to call. Germline assignment: CDR1 MGHRA and CDR2 YSYEKL. With 2 bases removed from V and 0 bases from J, the gap between germline ends came to 7 bases. The CDR3 extends over 14 amino acids. CDR3 sequence (DNA): TGCGCCAGCAGCCAAACATTGACTAACTATGGCTACACCTTC. Translated: CASSQTLTNYGYTF.

The V call is TRBV9, the J call TRBJ2-2; D uncertain. V lost 4 bases and J lost 2, with 9 bases in between. The CDR3 length is 14 residues. Looked up from germline, CDR1 is SGDLS and CDR2 is YYNGEE. The CDR3 DNA sequence: TGTGCCAGCAGCAAAAATTCTAACACCGGGGAGCTGTTTTTT. Translating gives CASSKNSNTGELFF.

This chain joins TRBV4-3 and TRBJ1-6, with no clear D. CDR3 length equals 15 residues. V was shortened by 0 bases and J by 4 bases, with 7 bases between the two germline ends. Germline V gene lookup returns CDR1 LGHNA and CDR2 YSLEER. The DNA for the CDR3 is TGCGCCAGCAGCCAAGACAGGAATTATAATTCACCCCTCCACTTT. Encoded protein: CASSQDRNYNSPLHF.

The chain links TRBV9 to TRBJ2-6; D is perhaps TRBD1 (6 bases). Germline V lookup: CDR1 SGDLS, CDR2 YYNGEE. The CDR3 consists of 16 residues. V lost 3 bases, J lost 0 bases, and 10 bases lay in between. CDR3 bases: TGTGCCAGCAGCGGTGACAGGAGCTCTGGGGCCAACGTCCTGACTTTC. It encodes CASSGDRSSGANVLTF.

This clone has just a few counts. The J gene is TRBJ2-2, the V gene TRBV28; D call uncertain. Trimming removed 2 bases from V and 4 bases from J, with 8 bases in between. CDR1 and CDR2 (germline): MDHEN, SYDVKM. The CDR3 length is 14 residues. The CDR3 here is CASSLNQGTGELFF. CDR3 in DNA: TGTGCCAGCAGTTTAAATCAAGGCACCGGGGAGCTGTTTTTT.

The chain combines TRBV5-1 with TRBJ2-1, with D possibly TRBD2 on 6 matching bases. The V gene lost 2 bases and the J gene lost 2 bases, with 14 bases spanning the gap. The CDR3 spans 16 residues. The germline CDR1 and CDR2 sequences are SGHRS and YFSETQ. CDR3 DNA sequence: TGCGCCAGCAGCTTAAGCGGCGGGGTTACCTACAATGAGCAGTTCTTC. Translation: CASSLSGGVTYNEQFF.

This clone was observed once. The CDR3 loop reads CASSPMTPPETQYF. In nucleotides, the CDR3 is TGTGCCAGCAGCCCCATGACACCTCCAGAGACCCAGTACTTC. The genes are TRBV7-2 and TRBJ2-5; D remains unclear. Germline lookup yields CDR1 SGHTA and CDR2 FQGNSA. This CDR3 has 14 residues. The ends were cut back, 5 bases at V and 4 bases at J, with 14 bases in the middle.

The count of this clone is one. The J gene is TRBJ1-6, the V gene TRBV5-5; D possibly corresponds to TRBD1 (6 bases). V dropped 1 base and J dropped 12 bases, with 11 bases sitting between them. Germline values: CDR1 SGHKS, CDR2 YYEKEE (reference sequence). This CDR3 has 13 amino acids. CDR3 DNA: TGTGCCAGCAGCTTGACGGACAGTGGACCCCTCCACTTT. Amino acid sequence: CASSLTDSGPLHF. The whole variable domain, remainder taken from reference TRBV5-5 and TRBJ1-6, is DAGVTQSPTHLIKTRGQQVTLRCSPISGHKSVSWYQQVLGQGPQFIFQYYEKEERGRGNFPDRFSARQFPNYSSELNVNALLLGDSALYLCASSLTDSGPLHFGNGTRLTVT.

The chain couples TRBV5-4 to TRBJ1-2, with a weak D call TRBD1 (6 bases). The CDR3 is 16 residues long. Between the trimmed V and J ends, which lost 4 bases and 4 bases, there was a span of 20 bases. Per germline, CDR1 SGHNT and CDR2 YYREEE (reference sequence). CDR3 nucleotides: TGTGCCAGCAGCCTACCCGAGGGGGGGCGCGTCTATGGCTACACCTTC. Protein: CASSLPEGGRVYGYTF.